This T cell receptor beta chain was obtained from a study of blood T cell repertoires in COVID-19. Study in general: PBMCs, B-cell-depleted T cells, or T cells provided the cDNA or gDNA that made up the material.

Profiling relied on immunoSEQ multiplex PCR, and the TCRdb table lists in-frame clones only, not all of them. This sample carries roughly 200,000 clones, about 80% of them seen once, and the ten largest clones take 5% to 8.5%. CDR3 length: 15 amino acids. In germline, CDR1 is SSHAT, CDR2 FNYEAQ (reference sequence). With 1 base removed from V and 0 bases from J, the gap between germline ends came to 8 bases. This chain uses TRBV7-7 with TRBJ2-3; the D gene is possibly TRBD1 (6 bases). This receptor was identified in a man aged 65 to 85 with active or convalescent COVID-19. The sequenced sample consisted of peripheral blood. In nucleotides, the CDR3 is TGTGCCAGCAGCTTAGGGGGGCCTAGCACAGATACGCAGTATTTT. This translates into CASSLGGPSTDTQYF.